This TCR beta chain was observed in a study of vaccination and CD4 T cells after COVID-19. This clonotype appeared once. What it recognizes is unknown. CDR1 is WNHNN and CDR2 is SYGVQD in the germline V gene (reference sequence). After removal of 2 bases from V and 3 bases from J, the junction contained 3 bases not matched to a gene. The CDR3 has 15 amino acids. Study-wide results and limits: Vaccine-specific clones numbering 304 of 307 showed spike mono-reactivity in convalescent patients.

Treatment indicated: approximately 9-day PBMC culture with coronavirus spike peptide pools or control peptides (ViraFEST assay). Cultured CD4+ T-cell DNA underwent Oncomine TCR Beta short-read sequencing. One entry per CDR3 protein results from TCRdb running MiXCR on the PCR reads. The sample includes around 25,000 distinct CDR3 sequences, under 55% of them seen just once. This chain links TRBV10-1 with TRBJ2-7, with 11 bases fitting TRBD2. Sequences were obtained from CD4+ T cells from blood, cultured in vitro. The sequence came from a human donor who had recovered from COVID-19. CDR3 bases: TGCGCCAGCAGTGAGGGGACTAGCGGATTCTACGAGCAGTACTTC. It specifies CASSEGTSGFYEQYF.